Listed below are T cell receptor beta chains from one sample, sequenced in a study of cytomegalovirus exposure and HLA in healthy donors. Assay used: immunoSEQ multiplex PCR; TCRdb lists only in-frame clones, some missing. The sample holds roughly 250,000 clones, approximately 70% seen once. The specimen sequenced was PBMCs. The receptors originated from a female donor in good health and CMV-seronegative. CDR3s include the opening cysteine and the closing phenylalanine or tryptophan. D genes are given only for firm matches. Not every row has a clone size; where given, it reads once, few, many or a size class.

v_call: TRBV5-1; j_call: TRBJ1-1; d_call: TRBD1; clone_size: few; cdr3_nt: TGCGCCAGCAGCGACCGGGACAGGGGATCCAATGAAGCTTTCTTT; cdr3_aa: CASSDRDRGSNEAFF
v_call: TRBV28; j_call: TRBJ2-5; d_call: TRBD2; clone_size: -; cdr3_nt: TGTGCCAGCAGTCATGGAGGGGCTAGCGGGAGGTCGGAGACCCAGTACTTC; cdr3_aa: CASSHGGASGRSETQYF
v_call: TRBV15; j_call: TRBJ2-7; d_call: TRBD2; clone_size: -; cdr3_nt: TGTGCCACCCTTCGGACTAGCGGGGGAAGCGAGCAGTACTTC; cdr3_aa: CATLRTSGGSEQYF
v_call: TRBV5-1; j_call: TRBJ1-3; d_call: -; clone_size: -; cdr3_nt: TGCGCCAGCAGCTTGGCAGGCGCCTCCTCTGGAAACACCATATATTTT; cdr3_aa: CASSLAGASSGNTIYF
v_call: TRBV5-1; j_call: TRBJ2-1; d_call: -; clone_size: -; cdr3_nt: TGCGCCAGCAGCTTGGGGGGGGTCCAGGATGAGCAGTTCTTC; cdr3_aa: CASSLGGVQDEQFF
v_call: TRBV7-9; j_call: TRBJ1-2; d_call: TRBD1; clone_size: -; cdr3_nt: TGTGCCAGCAGTTCAGGGGGTGCTGGCTACACCTTC; cdr3_aa: CASSSGGAGYTF
v_call: TRBV28; j_call: TRBJ2-7; d_call: TRBD2; clone_size: -; cdr3_nt: TGTGCCAGCAGTCCCGTTTCTAGCGGGAGGAGGAACGAGCAGTACTTC; cdr3_aa: CASSPVSSGRRNEQYF
v_call: TRBV6-5; j_call: TRBJ2-7; d_call: TRBD2; clone_size: -; cdr3_nt: TGTGCCAGCAGTCGACTAGCGGGAGGGCCGGGGGAGCAGTACTTC; cdr3_aa: CASSRLAGGPGEQYF
v_call: TRBV5-1; j_call: TRBJ2-2; d_call: TRBD2; clone_size: few; cdr3_nt: TGCGCCAGCAGCTTCCTCCCCGGGGGGGGTACCGGGGAGCTGTTTTTT; cdr3_aa: CASSFLPGGGTGELFF
v_call: TRBV27; j_call: TRBJ2-1; d_call: TRBD1; clone_size: once; cdr3_nt: TGTGCCAGCAGTTTAGGGACAGGTCGGGAGCAGTTCTTC; cdr3_aa: CASSLGTGREQFF
v_call: TRBV7-9; j_call: TRBJ2-7; d_call: -; clone_size: -; cdr3_nt: TGTGCCAGCAGCCCAGGAGGCTACGAGCAGTACTTC; cdr3_aa: CASSPGGYEQYF
v_call: TRBV28; j_call: TRBJ2-7; d_call: TRBD1; clone_size: -; cdr3_nt: TGTGCCAGCAGTCAGGGGGCTCCTAACGAGCAGTACTTC; cdr3_aa: CASSQGAPNEQYF
v_call: TRBV2; j_call: TRBJ1-5; d_call: -; clone_size: -; cdr3_nt: TGTGCCGCCGGCCTAACGGGTCAAAATCAGCCCCAGCATTTT; cdr3_aa: CAAGLTGQNQPQHF
v_call: TRBV7-9; j_call: TRBJ2-7; d_call: -; clone_size: -; cdr3_nt: TGTGCCAGCAGTCTCTCTCGGGGTACTAGCTCCTACGAGCAGTACTTC; cdr3_aa: CASSLSRGTSSYEQYF
v_call: TRBV10-1; j_call: TRBJ2-7; d_call: -; clone_size: -; cdr3_nt: TGCGCCAGCAGTGATCTTAACGGGGAGCAGTACTTC; cdr3_aa: CASSDLNGEQYF
v_call: TRBV7-9; j_call: TRBJ2-6; d_call: TRBD2; clone_size: -; cdr3_nt: TGTGCCAGCAGCTTAGAGGCTAGCGGAACTGGGGCCAACGTCCTGACTTTC; cdr3_aa: CASSLEASGTGANVLTF
v_call: TRBV7-2; j_call: TRBJ1-4; d_call: TRBD1; clone_size: -; cdr3_nt: TGTGCCAGCAGCTCGGAGACAGGGACGAGGGAAAAACTGTTTTTT; cdr3_aa: CASSSETGTREKLFF
v_call: TRBV30; j_call: TRBJ2-7; d_call: TRBD1; clone_size: few; cdr3_nt: TGTGCCTGGACCCCCCCGGGACAGGGGGTCTACGAGCAGTACTTC; cdr3_aa: CAWTPPGQGVYEQYF
v_call: TRBV5-4; j_call: TRBJ2-4; d_call: TRBD2; clone_size: -; cdr3_nt: TGTGCCAGCAGCTCCGGGGGGTCAGTGATTCAGTACTTC; cdr3_aa: CASSSGGSVIQYF
v_call: TRBV5-1; j_call: TRBJ2-3; d_call: -; clone_size: once; cdr3_nt: TGCGCCAGCAGCGGAGGGGACTCCCGCGGCGCAGATACGCAGTATTTT; cdr3_aa: CASSGGDSRGADTQYF
v_call: TRBV2; j_call: TRBJ2-3; d_call: -; clone_size: -; cdr3_nt: TGTGCCAGCCAGGGACACCCTAGCACAGATACGCAGTATTTT; cdr3_aa: CASQGHPSTDTQYF
v_call: TRBV5-1; j_call: TRBJ2-7; d_call: -; clone_size: few; cdr3_nt: TGCGCCAGCAGCTTGCTCAGCTCCTACGAGCAGTACTTC; cdr3_aa: CASSLLSSYEQYF
v_call: TRBV4-1; j_call: TRBJ1-3; d_call: -; clone_size: -; cdr3_nt: TGCGCCAGCAGCCACCGAGGGAGAGCGTCTGGAAACACCATATATTTT; cdr3_aa: CASSHRGRASGNTIYF
v_call: TRBV19; j_call: TRBJ2-7; d_call: TRBD1; clone_size: -; cdr3_nt: TGTGCCAGTAGTCCCGGGACAGGCCTCTCCTACGAGCAGTACTTC; cdr3_aa: CASSPGTGLSYEQYF
v_call: TRBV7-9; j_call: TRBJ2-1; d_call: TRBD2; clone_size: -; cdr3_nt: TGTGCCAGCAGCTTAGTCAGCGGGAGGGCGATTGAGCAGTTCTTC; cdr3_aa: CASSLVSGRAIEQFF
v_call: TRBV6-6; j_call: TRBJ2-7; d_call: TRBD1; clone_size: -; cdr3_nt: TGTGCCAGCAGCCACGGGACAGGGAACGAGCAGTACTTC; cdr3_aa: CASSHGTGNEQYF
v_call: TRBV7-2; j_call: TRBJ1-2; d_call: -; clone_size: -; cdr3_nt: TGTGCCAGCAGCTTGGGGCTTCTTGGCTACACCTTC; cdr3_aa: CASSLGLLGYTF
v_call: TRBV7-8; j_call: TRBJ1-3; d_call: -; clone_size: -; cdr3_nt: TGTGCCAGCAGCTTAGCGCGGGTCCCCTCTGGAAACACCATATATTTT; cdr3_aa: CASSLARVPSGNTIYF
v_call: TRBV9; j_call: TRBJ2-3; d_call: TRBD2; clone_size: -; cdr3_nt: TGTGCCAGCAGCGTAGTACCCTATCCGTTAGCGGGTAGCACAGATACGCAGTATTTT; cdr3_aa: CASSVVPYPLAGSTDTQYF
v_call: TRBV6-1; j_call: TRBJ2-7; d_call: -; clone_size: -; cdr3_nt: TGTGCCAGCAGTGAAGTCATAGGCGGCGAGCAGTACTTC; cdr3_aa: CASSEVIGGEQYF
v_call: TRBV6-5; j_call: TRBJ2-5; d_call: -; clone_size: -; cdr3_nt: TGTGCCAGCAGTTACTCGGAGAATCAAGAGACCCAGTACTTC; cdr3_aa: CASSYSENQETQYF
v_call: TRBV25-1; j_call: TRBJ2-7; d_call: TRBD2; clone_size: -; cdr3_nt: TGTGCCAGCAGTGGGCCGGGTAGCGGGAGATCCTACGAGCAGTACTTC; cdr3_aa: CASSGPGSGRSYEQYF
v_call: TRBV28; j_call: TRBJ2-1; d_call: TRBD2; clone_size: -; cdr3_nt: TGTGCCAGCAGTTTAGGGACTAGCGGGAGGAATGAGCAGTTCTTC; cdr3_aa: CASSLGTSGRNEQFF
v_call: TRBV10-1; j_call: TRBJ1-1; d_call: -; clone_size: -; cdr3_nt: TGCGCCAGCAGTGCATCCGGGGTCATGACTGAAGCTTTCTTT; cdr3_aa: CASSASGVMTEAFF
v_call: TRBV28; j_call: TRBJ2-7; d_call: -; clone_size: -; cdr3_nt: TGTGCCAGCAGTTTCGCGGACAGAACCACCTACGAGCAGTACTTC; cdr3_aa: CASSFADRTTYEQYF
v_call: TRBV18; j_call: TRBJ1-1; d_call: TRBD1; clone_size: -; cdr3_nt: TGTGCCAGCTCAGAACAGGGGGGAGGAACTGAAGCTTTCTTT; cdr3_aa: CASSEQGGGTEAFF
v_call: TRBV18; j_call: TRBJ2-5; d_call: -; clone_size: -; cdr3_nt: TGTGCCAGCTCACCGCAAACTGAGACCCAGTACTTC; cdr3_aa: CASSPQTETQYF
v_call: TRBV2; j_call: TRBJ2-7; d_call: -; clone_size: few; cdr3_nt: TGTGCCAGCGGGGGGGACAGGAACCACGAGCAGTACTTC; cdr3_aa: CASGGDRNHEQYF
v_call: TRBV6-1; j_call: TRBJ2-3; d_call: -; clone_size: -; cdr3_nt: TGTGCCAGCAGACAGGGAACAGGCAGCGATACGCAGTATTTT; cdr3_aa: CASRQGTGSDTQYF
v_call: TRBV6-5; j_call: TRBJ2-2; d_call: TRBD2; clone_size: -; cdr3_nt: TGTGCCAGCAGTTACTCGACTAGCGGGAAGACCGGGGAGCTGTTTTTT; cdr3_aa: CASSYSTSGKTGELFF
v_call: TRBV5-1; j_call: TRBJ2-7; d_call: -; clone_size: -; cdr3_nt: TGCGCCAGCAGAGAGGGTTCCCTCTCCTACGAGCAGTACTTC; cdr3_aa: CASREGSLSYEQYF
v_call: TRBV11-2; j_call: TRBJ2-3; d_call: -; clone_size: -; cdr3_nt: TGTGCCAGCAGCCAGAAGGGGGGGGTGGGCACAGATACGCAGTATTTT; cdr3_aa: CASSQKGGVGTDTQYF
v_call: TRBV2; j_call: TRBJ2-5; d_call: -; clone_size: -; cdr3_nt: TGTGCCAGCAGGAGACAGCTCTGGCAAGAGACCCAGTACTTC; cdr3_aa: CASRRQLWQETQYF
v_call: TRBV6-1; j_call: TRBJ2-7; d_call: -; clone_size: -; cdr3_nt: TGTGCCAGCAGTTCGGACAGAAGCGAGCAGTACTTC; cdr3_aa: CASSSDRSEQYF
v_call: TRBV7-2; j_call: TRBJ2-7; d_call: -; clone_size: -; cdr3_nt: TGTGCCAGCAGCCCCTTCCCGACAGGCTACGAGCAGTACTTC; cdr3_aa: CASSPFPTGYEQYF
v_call: TRBV14; j_call: TRBJ1-2; d_call: -; clone_size: few; cdr3_nt: TGTGCCAGCAGCCAAGCAACAGGCTCGTATGGCTACACCTTC; cdr3_aa: CASSQATGSYGYTF
v_call: TRBV28; j_call: TRBJ1-2; d_call: TRBD1; clone_size: -; cdr3_nt: TGTGCCAGCAGTTCCCCTCAGGGGGCGATCGGCTATGGCTACACCTTC; cdr3_aa: CASSSPQGAIGYGYTF
v_call: TRBV27; j_call: TRBJ1-5; d_call: TRBD1; clone_size: -; cdr3_nt: TGTGCCAGCAGTAGCGCCGGGACAGGGGGCGCGAGGCAGCCCCAGCATTTT; cdr3_aa: CASSSAGTGGARQPQHF
v_call: TRBV7-8; j_call: TRBJ2-2; d_call: TRBD2; clone_size: -; cdr3_nt: TGTGCCAGCAGCTCCCTAGCGGCAAGGGACACCGGGGAGCTGTTTTTT; cdr3_aa: CASSSLAARDTGELFF
v_call: TRBV11-2; j_call: TRBJ2-1; d_call: TRBD2; clone_size: -; cdr3_nt: TGTGCCAGCACCTGGGGGGGAGGGGACAATGAGCAGTTCTTC; cdr3_aa: CASTWGGGDNEQFF
v_call: TRBV5-6; j_call: TRBJ2-2; d_call: -; clone_size: few; cdr3_nt: TGTGCCAGCAGCCAGCGTGTTGGACAGCGATCGAACACCGGGGAGCTGTTTTTT; cdr3_aa: CASSQRVGQRSNTGELFF
v_call: TRBV9; j_call: TRBJ2-1; d_call: TRBD1; clone_size: once; cdr3_nt: TGTGCCAGCAGCGGGGGGACAGCCTTGGGTGAGCAGTTCTTC; cdr3_aa: CASSGGTALGEQFF
v_call: TRBV9; j_call: TRBJ2-6; d_call: -; clone_size: -; cdr3_nt: TGTGCCAGCAGCCTCCGCTCTGGGGCCAACGTCCTGACTTTC; cdr3_aa: CASSLRSGANVLTF
v_call: TRBV10-2; j_call: TRBJ2-1; d_call: TRBD2; clone_size: -; cdr3_nt: TGCGCCAGCAGTCGTAGCGGGAGGTCGGATGAGCAGTTCTTC; cdr3_aa: CASSRSGRSDEQFF
v_call: TRBV6-5; j_call: TRBJ2-7; d_call: -; clone_size: -; cdr3_nt: TGTGCCAGCAGTTATGCCAAGAGTCTTTACGAGCAGTACTTC; cdr3_aa: CASSYAKSLYEQYF
v_call: TRBV7-6; j_call: TRBJ2-3; d_call: TRBD2; clone_size: -; cdr3_nt: TGTGCCAGCAGCTTAGGGGGCGCGGGAGGGGATACGCAGTATTTT; cdr3_aa: CASSLGGAGGDTQYF
v_call: TRBV5-1; j_call: TRBJ2-7; d_call: -; clone_size: -; cdr3_nt: TGCGCCAGCAGCGACGGCACAGGGAGTAGGCCCTACGAGCAGTACTTC; cdr3_aa: CASSDGTGSRPYEQYF
v_call: TRBV6-5; j_call: TRBJ1-1; d_call: TRBD1; clone_size: -; cdr3_nt: TGTGCCAGCAGCCGCGGGACAGCAATGAACACTGAAGCTTTCTTT; cdr3_aa: CASSRGTAMNTEAFF